This TCR beta chain stems from a study of cytomegalovirus exposure and HLA in healthy donors. Looking at the study overall: Unique TCRs numbering some 80 million, obtained from HLA-typed donors, made up an early data release.

Study conclusions and caveats: In a later analysis, across HLA loci, associated TCR counts were highest for DRB1, lowest for HLA-C. It was taken for granted in presence/absence analyses that sequencing depth across donors was roughly uniform.

Germline V gene data show CDR1 as SNHLY and CDR2 as FYNNEI. V shed 3 bases, J shed 5 bases, and the junction held 6 bases outside the gene matches. This CDR3 is 15 amino acids long. As for this clone: Its antigen is unknown.

The PCR employed 60 Vbeta primers together with 13 Jbeta primers. Sequenced by immunoSEQ multiplex PCR; TCRdb stores in-frame clones only, minus some. The sample has 120,000 or so clones; roughly 80% are singletons. The clonotype was recovered from a man aged 18 to 29 in good health and CMV-seropositive. Sample: PBMCs. The rearrangement uses TRBV2 and TRBJ2-5; 10 nucleotides agree with TRBD2. The CDR3 nucleotides read TGTGCCAGCAGTGATACGGGACTAGCGCCTGAGACCCAGTACTTC. This encodes CASSDTGLAPETQYF.